Below are 29 T cell receptor beta chains sequenced from a single sample in a study of memory CD4+ T cells and cytomegalovirus serostatus. Assay: immunoSEQ multiplex PCR; the TCRdb copy retains only in-frame clones and omits some. The sample contains 50,000 or so clones, approximately 82% of which appear only once. Single viable CD3+CD4+CD8-CD45RO+ cells were sorted as the memory CD4+ T cells. The sequenced sample was memory CD4+ T cells from blood. The receptor source for this set is an adult in good health and CMV-seropositive.

The rearrangement joins TRBV10-2 to TRBJ2-1; D gene uncertain. Trimming left V 0 bases short and J 13 bases short, with 10 bases between. Germline V CDR1 and CDR2: WSHSY, SAAADI. The CDR3 runs to 12 residues. CDR3 nucleotide sequence: TGCGCCAGCAGTGAGTCACAAAGTGTACAGTTCTTC. Its translation is CASSESQSVQFF.

This chain uses TRBV4-2 with TRBJ2-2; TRBD2 aligns across 11 bases. The CDR3 sequence is 19 residues long. CDR1 and CDR2 from the germline V gene are LGHNA and YNFKEQ. Trimming removed 2 bases from V and 5 bases from J; junction bases left unmatched: 13. The CDR3 DNA is TGTGCCAGCAGCCAACCGAAAAACCCTAGCGGGGGGAAAACCGGGGAGCTGTTTTTT. Translated, it gives CASSQPKNPSGGKTGELFF.

The table lists this clone with a count of one. V is TRBV27 and J is TRBJ1-2, with 8 bases identical to TRBD1. CDR3 size: 14 residues. Looked up from germline, CDR1 is MNHEY and CDR2 is SMNVEV (reference sequence). V lost 11 bases and J lost 4; bases outside the gene matches: 12. The CDR3 reads CASRPGGRGYGYTF. The CDR3 coding sequence is TGTGCCTCACGGCCAGGGGGCAGAGGCTATGGCTACACCTTC.

The chain employs TRBV6-5 and TRBJ2-2, with D possibly matching TRBD1 (5 bases). Deletions cut 2 bases from V and 0 bases from J, with 10 bases between. The length of the CDR3 is 16 residues. Germline CDR1 MNHEY, CDR2 SVGAGI. CDR3 sequence reads: CASSYKGPTNTGELFF. CDR3 nucleotides: TGTGCCAGCAGTTACAAGGGGCCTACGAACACCGGGGAGCTGTTTTTT.

The chain uses TRBV4-2 and TRBJ2-1, with 15 bases that match TRBD2. V lost 3 bases and J lost 9; bases outside the gene matches: 3. This CDR3 spans 15 amino acids. Germline-derived CDR1 and CDR2 are LGHNA and YNFKEQ. The CDR3 region is CASSHGLAGGFEQFF. The CDR3 DNA is TGTGCCAGCAGCCATGGACTAGCGGGAGGGTTTGAGCAGTTCTTC.

The rearrangement uses TRBV11-3 and TRBJ1-6, with TRBD1 identical over 7 bases. Germline V gene sequence: CDR1 SGHNT, CDR2 YENEEA. V shed 4 bases, J shed 0 bases, and the junction held 12 bases outside the gene matches. CDR3 length: 19 amino acids. The CDR3 spells CASSCNPGQPSSYNSPLHF. CDR3 nucleotide sequence: TGTGCCAGCAGCTGTAATCCGGGACAGCCGAGCTCCTATAATTCACCCCTCCACTTT.

The rearrangement links TRBV27 to TRBJ1-3; 8 nucleotides match TRBD1. The CDR3 contains 14 residues. The ends lost 5 bases at V and 2 bases at J; junction bases unmatched: 2. Germline values: CDR1 MNHEY, CDR2 SMNVEV (reference sequence). Here the CDR3 reads CASSGQGPGNTIYF. CDR3 coding DNA: TGTGCCAGCAGTGGACAGGGTCCTGGAAACACCATATATTTT.

The rearrangement joins TRBV19 to TRBJ1-5, with 11 bases aligning to TRBD1. Germline V CDR1 and CDR2: LNHDA, SQIVND (reference sequence). The CDR3 is 16 residues long. V was clipped by 7 bases and J by 4 bases; unmatched bases: 9. This chain's CDR3 is CASKDRGRAGNQPQHF. In DNA, the CDR3 is TGTGCCAGTAAGGACAGGGGGCGAGCCGGTAATCAGCCCCAGCATTTT.

The J gene is TRBJ2-1, the V gene TRBV18; 9 bases match TRBD1. The junction had 6 bases not matched to a gene; V was cut back by 3 bases and J by 6 bases. The CDR3 loop spans 15 amino acids. CDR1 and CDR2 (germline): KGHSH, LQKENI. The CDR3 here is CASSPGQGGVNEQFF. The CDR3 DNA follows: TGTGCCAGCTCACCGGGACAGGGTGGGGTCAATGAGCAGTTCTTC.

A note on this clone: This specimen includes other DNA sequences encoding the same CDR3. The V call is TRBV5-1, the J call TRBJ2-1; a possible D gene is TRBD2 (6 bases). Germline V gene lookup returns CDR1 SGHRS and CDR2 YFSETQ. The CDR3 is 15 residues long. Trimming left V 1 base short and J 8 bases short, with 16 bases between. CDR3 in amino acids: CASSLQGLGVDEQFF. The CDR3, as DNA: TGCGCCAGCAGCTTGCAGGGACTGGGGGTCGATGAGCAGTTCTTC. Full variable domain (missing parts from reference TRBV5-1 and TRBJ2-1): KAGVTQTPRYLIKTRGQQVTLSCSPISGHRSVSWYQQTPGQGLQFLFEYFSETQRNKGNFPGRFSGRQFSNSRSEMNVSTLELGDSALYLCASSLQGLGVDEQFFGPGTRLTVL.

The chain is built from TRBV28 and TRBJ1-5; D is unresolved. CDR3 length equals 15 residues. Trimming cost V 4 bases and J 7 bases, with 17 bases left between them. Looked up from germline, CDR1 is MDHEN and CDR2 is SYDVKM. The CDR3 loop reads CASSYFSEGSQPQHF. The CDR3 bases are TGTGCCAGCAGTTATTTTAGCGAGGGAAGCCAGCCCCAGCATTTT.

The rearrangement links TRBV6-5 to TRBJ1-1, with unresolved D. The CDR3 has 15 amino acids. The V end lost 5 bases, the J end lost 7 bases, and 20 bases lay between the germline ends. Germline CDR1 MNHEY, CDR2 SVGAGI. CDR3 residues: CASSPTGSSRGEAFF. CDR3 in DNA: TGTGCCAGCAGTCCTACCGGCTCCTCCAGAGGTGAAGCTTTCTTT.

This clone was observed once. V gene TRBV7-3 combines with J gene TRBJ2-1; 13 bases map to TRBD2. This CDR3 has 16 amino acids. The germline CDR1 and CDR2 sequences are SGHTA and FQGTGA. After removal of 2 bases from V and 6 bases from J, the junction contained 4 bases not matched to a gene. The CDR3 DNA sequence: TGTGCCAGCAGCTTACAAGGGACTAGCGGGATCAATGAGCAGTTCTTC. Protein product: CASSLQGTSGINEQFF.

This chain links TRBV9 with TRBJ2-3, with D hard to call. Between the trimmed V and J ends, which lost 4 bases and 6 bases, there was a span of 9 bases. This CDR3 has 12 residues. Germline CDR1 reads SGDLS; CDR2 reads YYNGEE. The CDR3: CASSFSLDTQYF. Here the CDR3 DNA reads TGTGCCAGCAGCTTTAGCCTGGATACGCAGTATTTT. The whole variable domain, filled in from reference TRBV9 and TRBJ2-3, reads DSGVTQTPKHLITATGQRVTLRCSPRSGDLSVYWYQQSLDQGLQFLIQYYNGEERAKGNILERFSAQQFPDLHSELNLSSLELGDSALYFCASSFSLDTQYFGPGTRLTVL.

The gene calls are TRBV2 and TRBJ2-5, with D perhaps TRBD2 (5 bases). Germline CDR1 and CDR2: SNHLY and FYNNEI. V shed 3 bases and J shed 4 bases, with 15 bases lying between them. The CDR3 is 15 amino acids. CDR3 protein: CASSDGASRGETQYF. CDR3 nucleotides: TGTGCCAGCAGTGACGGAGCCTCCCGGGGAGAGACCCAGTACTTC.

The rearrangement uses TRBV7-8 and TRBJ2-2; D not certain. Trimming took off 1 base at V and 1 base at J, with 4 bases between the two ends. This CDR3 has 14 residues. The germline CDR1 and CDR2 sequences are SGHVS and FQNEAQ. The CDR3 loop is CASSLVRNTGELFF. CDR3 DNA: TGTGCCAGCAGCTTAGTGCGGAACACCGGGGAGCTGTTTTTT.

This chain uses TRBV28 with TRBJ2-1; no reliable D call. The CDR3 covers 15 residues. Trimming shortened V by 3 bases and J by 5 bases, and 14 bases separated the two germline ends. The germline gives CDR1 MDHEN, CDR2 SYDVKM. CDR3 DNA sequence: TGTGCCAGCAGTTTCCCCCGACCACAAAACAATGAGCAGTTCTTC. This encodes CASSFPRPQNNEQFF.

The chain joins TRBV28 to TRBJ2-7; D might be TRBD1 (5 bases). Germline CDR1 is MDHEN and CDR2 is SYDVKM. Deletions cut 3 bases from V and 2 bases from J, with 26 bases between. This CDR3 is 19 amino acids long. The CDR3: CASSLTLGQSTSFTYEQYF. For the CDR3, the DNA is TGTGCCAGCAGTTTGACTCTGGGGCAGAGCACTTCGTTCACCTACGAGCAGTACTTC. The full variable domain, with the rest looked up from reference TRBV28 and TRBJ2-7, is DVKVTQSSRYLVKRTGEKVFLECVQDMDHENMFWYRQDPGLGLRLIYFSYDVKMKEKGDIPEGYSVSREKKERFSLILESASTNQTSMYLCASSLTLGQSTSFTYEQYFGPGTRLTVT.

The V call is TRBV7-8, the J call TRBJ1-2, with 10 bases lining up with TRBD1. J gave up 8 bases and V 6 bases, and 12 bases lay outside the gene matches. CDR3 length equals 15 residues. The germline V gene encodes CDR1 SGHVS and CDR2 FQNEAQ. CDR3 loop: CASSILGTGVIGYTF. In nucleotides, the CDR3 is TGTGCCAGCAGTATACTCGGGACAGGGGTAATCGGCTACACCTTC.

The chain has TRBV21-1 and TRBJ2-7; no DNA check was done on the table's D call, TRBD1. TRBV21-1 is assigned pseudogene status. The CDR3 covers 20 residues. The CDR3 DNA is TGTGCCAGCAGCAAGAGGGGGAGCTTGACCCGGGACAGGGGGTACTACGAGCAGTACTTC. This codes for CASSKRGSLTRDRGYYEQYF.

This clone was picked up one time. V is TRBV28 and J is TRBJ2-7; possibly TRBD2 for D (6 bases). Per the germline V gene, CDR1 is MDHEN and CDR2 is SYDVKM. CDR3 size: 13 residues. Trimming took 4 bases from V and 7 from J, leaving 14 bases between them. The chain's CDR3 is CASSSPGREEQYF. The CDR3 DNA reads as TGTGCCAGCAGTTCCCCCGGGCGGGAAGAGCAGTACTTC.

In its sample, this clone was seen once. This chain joins TRBV5-6 and TRBJ1-6, with D maybe TRBD1 (5 bases). The V gene lost 0 bases and the J gene lost 10 bases, with 14 bases spanning the gap. Per germline, CDR1 SGHDT and CDR2 YYEEEE. This CDR3 comprises 15 residues. CDR3 amino acids: CASSLVGRGRSPLHF. The CDR3, as DNA: TGTGCCAGCAGCTTGGTCGGGCGGGGCAGGTCACCCCTCCACTTT.

This chain joins TRBV14 and TRBJ1-6; the D gene is possibly TRBD1 (5 bases). This CDR3 region has 14 residues. The germline V gene has CDR1 SGHDN and CDR2 FVKESK. V shed 1 base and J shed 8 bases, with 9 bases lying between them. CDR3 coding DNA: TGTGCCAGCAGCCAAGTTCGGGGCCATTCACCCCTCCACTTT. It specifies CASSQVRGHSPLHF.

The chain is built from TRBV5-8 and TRBJ1-1; no clear D. V lost 1 base and J 1 base, leaving 2 bases between the germline ends. Germline values: CDR1 SGHTS, CDR2 YDEGEE. This CDR3 comprises 12 residues. CDR3 in DNA: TGTGCCAGCAGCTTGTGGAACACTGAAGCTTTCTTT. Translated, it gives CASSLWNTEAFF.

Written as DNA, the CDR3 is TGTGCCAGCAGCTTTAGTGGCTATGGCTACACCTTC. As protein: CASSFSGYGYTF. The chain employs TRBV7-9 and TRBJ1-2; D gene uncertain. V gave up 3 bases and J gave up 4 bases, with 6 bases separating them. The CDR3 sequence is 12 residues long. Germline CDR1 reads SEHNR; CDR2 reads FQNEAQ (reference sequence).

V gene TRBV18 combines with J gene TRBJ2-2; either TRBD1 or TRBD2 may supply D (5 bases each). The V end lost 6 bases, the J end lost 6 bases, and 11 bases lay between the germline ends. CDR1 is KGHSH and CDR2 is LQKENI in the germline V gene. This CDR3 region has 13 residues. CDR3 sequence: CASSLGVAGELFF. Here the CDR3 DNA reads TGTGCCAGCTCCTTGGGGGTCGCCGGGGAGCTGTTTTTT.

This chain joins TRBV2 and TRBJ1-1; D is perhaps TRBD1 (6 bases). The germline V and J ends were trimmed by 5 bases and 4 bases, with 14 bases remaining between them. There are 14 residues in the CDR3. Germline V lookup: CDR1 SNHLY, CDR2 FYNNEI. CDR3 in amino acids: CASSREQGVTEAFF. The CDR3 DNA reads TGTGCCAGCAGTCGGGAACAGGGTGTCACTGAAGCTTTCTTT.

V gene TRBV19 combines with J gene TRBJ2-5, with a weak D call TRBD1 (5 bases). Germline V gives CDR1 LNHDA, CDR2 SQIVND (reference sequence). With 4 bases removed from V and 3 bases from J, the gap between germline ends came to 9 bases. CDR3 length: 13 residues. Here the CDR3 reads CASSKGKEETQYF. The CDR3 nucleotides are TGTGCCAGTAGTAAGGGGAAGGAAGAGACCCAGTACTTC.

This clone was seen a handful of times. V and J are TRBV21-1 and TRBJ2-7; the D segment call TRBD2 is taken from the table without a DNA check. TRBV21-1 has pseudogene status. The CDR3 spans 17 residues. The CDR3 loop is CASSKGGGALAGYEQYF. The CDR3 DNA is TGTGCCAGCAGCAAAGGGGGTGGGGCGCTAGCGGGGTACGAGCAGTACTTC.